A single sample is the source of the 2 T cell receptor beta chains below, sequenced in a study of blood T cell repertoires in COVID-19. Clones were sequenced by immunoSEQ multiplex PCR, and TCRdb holds only the in-frame ones, with some missing. The sample yields 37,000 or so clones, about 88% seen once. The source material was peripheral blood. Receptor source: a man aged 65-85 years with acute or convalescent COVID-19.

CDR3 sequence: CAWSEGHYNEQFF. CDR3 coding DNA: TGTGCCTGGAGTGAGGGACACTACAATGAGCAGTTCTTC. The chain couples TRBV30 to TRBJ2-1; the D gene is possibly TRBD1 (6 bases). The V end lost 1 base, the J end lost 3 bases, and 7 bases lay between the germline ends. The CDR3 spans 13 residues. Germline CDR1 reads GTSNPN; CDR2 reads SVGIG (reference sequence).

The gene calls are TRBV14 and TRBJ1-3, with 7 bases matching TRBD1. CDR3 size: 16 residues. Losses at the gene ends were 6 bases for V and 2 bases for J; bases not matched to a gene: 10. From germline, CDR1 is SGHDN and CDR2 FVKESK. This CDR3 reads CASRHRGPTTGNTIYF. The CDR3 DNA reads TGTGCCAGCAGGCACAGGGGACCCACAACTGGAAACACCATATATTTT. The whole variable domain, filled in from reference TRBV14 and TRBJ1-3, reads EAGVTQFPSHSVIEKGQTVTLRCDPISGHDNLYWYRRVMGKEIKFLLHFVKESKQDESGMPNNRFLAERTGGTYSTLKVQPAELEDSGVYFCASRHRGPTTGNTIYFGEGSWLTVV.